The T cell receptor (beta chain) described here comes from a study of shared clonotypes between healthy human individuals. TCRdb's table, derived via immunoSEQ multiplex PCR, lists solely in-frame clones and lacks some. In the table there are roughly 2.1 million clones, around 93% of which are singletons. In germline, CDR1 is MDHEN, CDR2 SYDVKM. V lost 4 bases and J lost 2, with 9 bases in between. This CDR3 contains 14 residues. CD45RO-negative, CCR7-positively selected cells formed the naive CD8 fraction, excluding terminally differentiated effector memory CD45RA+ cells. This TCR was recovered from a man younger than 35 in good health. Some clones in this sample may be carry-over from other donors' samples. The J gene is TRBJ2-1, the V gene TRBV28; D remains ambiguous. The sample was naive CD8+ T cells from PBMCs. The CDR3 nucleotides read TGTGCCAGCAGTTCGAGACATCCCTACAATGAGCAGTTCTTC. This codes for CASSSRHPYNEQFF.